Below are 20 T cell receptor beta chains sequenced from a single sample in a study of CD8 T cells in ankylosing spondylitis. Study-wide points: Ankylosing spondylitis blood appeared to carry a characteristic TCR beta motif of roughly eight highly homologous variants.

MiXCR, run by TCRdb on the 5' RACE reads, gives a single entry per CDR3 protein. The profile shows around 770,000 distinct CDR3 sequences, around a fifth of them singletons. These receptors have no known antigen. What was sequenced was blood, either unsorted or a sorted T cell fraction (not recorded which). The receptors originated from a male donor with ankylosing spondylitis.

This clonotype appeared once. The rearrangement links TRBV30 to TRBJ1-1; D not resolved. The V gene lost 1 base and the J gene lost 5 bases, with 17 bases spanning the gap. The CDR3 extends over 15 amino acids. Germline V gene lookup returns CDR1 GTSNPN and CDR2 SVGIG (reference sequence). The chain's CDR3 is CAWSGEGPHRTEAFF. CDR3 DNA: TGTGCCTGGAGTGGGGAGGGCCCCCACCGAACTGAAGCTTTCTTT.

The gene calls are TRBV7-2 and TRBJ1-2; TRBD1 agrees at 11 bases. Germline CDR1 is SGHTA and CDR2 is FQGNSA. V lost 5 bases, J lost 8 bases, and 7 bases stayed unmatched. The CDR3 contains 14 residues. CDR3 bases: TGTGCCAGCAGCCCCGGACAGGGGGCCCCAGGCTACACCTTC. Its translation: CASSPGQGAPGYTF. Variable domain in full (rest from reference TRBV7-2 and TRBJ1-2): GAGVSQSPSNKVTEKGKDVELRCDPISGHTALYWYRQSLGQGLEFLIYFQGNSAPDKSGLPSDRFSAERTGGSVSTLTIQRTQQEDSAVYLCASSPGQGAPGYTFGSGTRLTVV.

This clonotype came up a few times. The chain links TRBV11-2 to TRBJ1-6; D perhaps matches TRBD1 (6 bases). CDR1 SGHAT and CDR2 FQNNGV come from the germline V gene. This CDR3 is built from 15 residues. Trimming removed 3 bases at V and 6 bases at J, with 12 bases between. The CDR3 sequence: CASSLDGQINSPLHF. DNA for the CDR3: TGTGCCAGCAGCTTGGACGGACAGATTAATTCACCCCTCCACTTT.

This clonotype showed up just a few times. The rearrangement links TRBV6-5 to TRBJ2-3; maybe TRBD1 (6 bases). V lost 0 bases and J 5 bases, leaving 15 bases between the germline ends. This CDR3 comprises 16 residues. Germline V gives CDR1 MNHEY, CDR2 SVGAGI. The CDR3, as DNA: TGTGCCAGCAGTTACTCGATTGGGGGCCGGATAGATACGCAGTATTTT. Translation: CASSYSIGGRIDTQYF.

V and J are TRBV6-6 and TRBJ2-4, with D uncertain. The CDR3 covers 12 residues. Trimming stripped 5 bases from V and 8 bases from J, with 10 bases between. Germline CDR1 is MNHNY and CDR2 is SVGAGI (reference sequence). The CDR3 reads CASSPEFHIQYF. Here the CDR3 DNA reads TGTGCCAGCAGTCCCGAGTTTCACATTCAGTACTTC.

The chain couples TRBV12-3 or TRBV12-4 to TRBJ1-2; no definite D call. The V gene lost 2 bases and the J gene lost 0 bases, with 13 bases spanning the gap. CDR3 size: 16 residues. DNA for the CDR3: TGTGCCAGCAGTTTAAGGCCGGCGGGGTCTAACTATGGCTACACCTTC. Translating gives CASSLRPAGSNYGYTF.

The CDR3 protein is CASSSGQGFEQYF. DNA for the CDR3: TGCGCCAGCAGCTCGGGACAGGGGTTCGAGCAGTACTTC. V and J are TRBV5-1 and TRBJ2-7; 10 positions match TRBD1. The V segment lost 3 bases and the J segment 6 bases; nucleotides outside the gene matches: 3. CDR1 and CDR2 from the germline V gene are SGHRS and YFSETQ. The CDR3 totals 13 residues.

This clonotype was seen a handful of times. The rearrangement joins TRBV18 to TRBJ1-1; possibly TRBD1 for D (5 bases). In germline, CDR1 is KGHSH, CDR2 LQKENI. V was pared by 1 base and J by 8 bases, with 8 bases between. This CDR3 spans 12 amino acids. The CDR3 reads CASSPQTDEAFF. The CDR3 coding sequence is TGTGCCAGCTCACCACAGACAGACGAAGCTTTCTTT.

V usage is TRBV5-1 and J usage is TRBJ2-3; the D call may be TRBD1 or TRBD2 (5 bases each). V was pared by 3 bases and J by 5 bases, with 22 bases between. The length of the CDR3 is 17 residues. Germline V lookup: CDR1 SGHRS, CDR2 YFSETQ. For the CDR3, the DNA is TGCGCCAGCAGCTCAGCAGAGGGAGCAGGGTACTTAGATACGCAGTATTTT. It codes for CASSSAEGAGYLDTQYF.

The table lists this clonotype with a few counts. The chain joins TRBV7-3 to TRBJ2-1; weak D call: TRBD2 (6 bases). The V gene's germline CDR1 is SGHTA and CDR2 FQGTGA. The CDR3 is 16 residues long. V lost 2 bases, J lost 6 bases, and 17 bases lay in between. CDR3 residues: CASSLLGGGGTNEQFF. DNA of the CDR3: TGTGCCAGCAGCTTATTGGGGGGTGGGGGTACCAATGAGCAGTTCTTC.

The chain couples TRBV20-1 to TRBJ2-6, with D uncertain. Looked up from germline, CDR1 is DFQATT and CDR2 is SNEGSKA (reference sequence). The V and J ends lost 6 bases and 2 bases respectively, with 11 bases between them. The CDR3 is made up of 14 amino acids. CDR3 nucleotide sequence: TGCAGTGCAATACCCTTTGCTGGGGCCAACGTCCTGACTTTC. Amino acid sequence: CSAIPFAGANVLTF.

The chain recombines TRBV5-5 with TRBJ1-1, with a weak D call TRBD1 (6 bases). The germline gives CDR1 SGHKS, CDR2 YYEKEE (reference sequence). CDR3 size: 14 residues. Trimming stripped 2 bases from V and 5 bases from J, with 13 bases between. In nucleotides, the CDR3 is TGTGCCAGCAGCTTCGGGGGCGCGAGGACTGAAGCTTTCTTT. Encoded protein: CASSFGGARTEAFF.

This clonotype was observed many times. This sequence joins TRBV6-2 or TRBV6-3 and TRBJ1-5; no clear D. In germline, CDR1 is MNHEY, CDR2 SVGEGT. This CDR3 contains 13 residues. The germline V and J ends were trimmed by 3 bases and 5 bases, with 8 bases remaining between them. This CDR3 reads CASSYRGYQPQHF. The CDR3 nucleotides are TGTGCCAGCAGTTATCGTGGATATCAGCCCCAGCATTTT.

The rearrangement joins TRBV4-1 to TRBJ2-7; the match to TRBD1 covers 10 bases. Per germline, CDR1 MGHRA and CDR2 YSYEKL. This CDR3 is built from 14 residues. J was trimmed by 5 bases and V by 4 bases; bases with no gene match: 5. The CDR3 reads CASSPIGTGDEQYF. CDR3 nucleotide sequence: TGCGCCAGCAGCCCTATAGGGACAGGGGACGAGCAGTACTTC.

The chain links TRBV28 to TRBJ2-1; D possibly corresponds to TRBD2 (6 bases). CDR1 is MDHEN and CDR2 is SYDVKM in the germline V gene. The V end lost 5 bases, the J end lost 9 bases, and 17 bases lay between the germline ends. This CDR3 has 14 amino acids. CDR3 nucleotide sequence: TGTGCCAGCAGTCCCGTAGCGGAGCAAGTTGAGCAGTTCTTC. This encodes CASSPVAEQVEQFF.

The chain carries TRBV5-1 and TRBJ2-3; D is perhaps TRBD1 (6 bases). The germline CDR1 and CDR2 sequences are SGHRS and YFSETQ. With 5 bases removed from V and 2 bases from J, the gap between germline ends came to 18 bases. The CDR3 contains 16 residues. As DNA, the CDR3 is TGCGCCAGCAGGGGGACACGACAGGAGCACACAGATACGCAGTATTTT. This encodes CASRGTRQEHTDTQYF.

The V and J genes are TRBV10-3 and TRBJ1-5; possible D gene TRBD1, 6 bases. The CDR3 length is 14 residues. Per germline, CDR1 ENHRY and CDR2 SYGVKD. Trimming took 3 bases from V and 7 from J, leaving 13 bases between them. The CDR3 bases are TGTGCCATCAGTGAACAGGGCGTGGGCCAGCCCCAGCATTTT. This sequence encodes CAISEQGVGQPQHF.

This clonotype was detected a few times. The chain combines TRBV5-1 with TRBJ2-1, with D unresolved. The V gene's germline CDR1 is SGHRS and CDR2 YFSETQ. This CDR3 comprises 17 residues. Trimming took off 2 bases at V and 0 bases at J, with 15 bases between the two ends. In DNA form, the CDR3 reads TGCGCCAGCAGCTTCGGTACAGCCCCTAGCTCCTACAATGAGCAGTTCTTC. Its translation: CASSFGTAPSSYNEQFF.

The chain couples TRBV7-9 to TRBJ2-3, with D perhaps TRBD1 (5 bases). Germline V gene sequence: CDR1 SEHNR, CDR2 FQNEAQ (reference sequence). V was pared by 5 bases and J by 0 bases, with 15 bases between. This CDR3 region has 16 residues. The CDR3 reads CASSLGQATSTDTQYF. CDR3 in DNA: TGTGCCAGCAGCCTCGGACAAGCCACTAGCACAGATACGCAGTATTTT.

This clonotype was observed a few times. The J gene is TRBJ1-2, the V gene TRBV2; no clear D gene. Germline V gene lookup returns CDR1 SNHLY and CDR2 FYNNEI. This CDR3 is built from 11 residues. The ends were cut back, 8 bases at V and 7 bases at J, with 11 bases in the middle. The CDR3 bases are TGTGCCAGCGGTAGTGGAGGTGGCTACACCTTC. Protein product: CASGSGGGYTF.